The 26 T cell receptor beta chains reported below all come from one sample, sequenced in a study of control samples from healthy donors and cancer patients. TCRdb keeps only in-frame clones here, not all; method: immunoSEQ multiplex PCR. The table shows roughly 450,000 clones, with 80% to 95% occurring only once. The specimen was PBMCs. All receptors derive from a man in his forties or fifties with head and neck cancer.

V is TRBV6-1 and J is TRBJ2-7; D remains unclear. CDR3 length: 14 amino acids. V was pared by 1 base and J by 3 bases, with 10 bases between. Germline V gene sequence: CDR1 MNHNS, CDR2 SASEGT. CDR3 sequence: CASSEGTDIYEQYF. As DNA, the CDR3 is TGTGCCAGCAGTGAAGGTACAGATATCTACGAGCAGTACTTC.

Remarks on this clone: The sample contains more than one DNA sequence encoding this CDR3. V gene TRBV7-2 combines with J gene TRBJ1-2; TRBD1 aligns across 7 bases. The CDR3 loop spans 16 amino acids. Trimming at V came to 5 bases and at J to 8 bases, leaving 17 bases not matched to a gene. The germline V gene has CDR1 SGHTA and CDR2 FQGNSA. The CDR3 here is CASSVTMAGQGGGYTF. The CDR3 DNA reads as TGTGCCAGCAGCGTGACGATGGCGGGGCAGGGGGGGGGCTACACCTTC.

J is TRBJ1-5 and V is TRBV5-6; TRBD1 aligns across 9 bases. J lost 6 bases, V lost 2 bases, and 9 bases had no gene match. The CDR3 totals 16 residues. Germline V lookup: CDR1 SGHDT, CDR2 YYEEEE. The CDR3 coding sequence is TGTGCCAGCAGCTTTCAGGGACAGGGAGCGGGTCAGCCCCAGCATTTT. Translation: CASSFQGQGAGQPQHF. The full variable domain, with the rest looked up from reference TRBV5-6 and TRBJ1-5, is DAGVTQSPTHLIKTRGQQVTLRCSPKSGHDTVSWYQQALGQGPQFIFQYYEEEERQRGNFPDRFSGHQFPNYSSELNVNALLLGDSALYLCASSFQGQGAGQPQHFGDGTRLSIL.

The chain is built from TRBV3-1 (or the pseudogene TRBV3-2) and TRBJ2-2, with TRBD1 as a possible D gene (6 bases). V gave up 6 bases and J gave up 1 base, with 12 bases separating them. Germline loops: CDR1 LGHDT, CDR2 YNNKEL (reference sequence). The CDR3 runs 15 residues. Here the CDR3 DNA reads TGTGCCAGCAGTGACAGGTATCGGAACACCGGGGAGCTGTTTTTT. Encoded protein: CASSDRYRNTGELFF.

Regarding this clone: Other DNA sequences in the sample encode the same CDR3. J is TRBJ2-3 and V is TRBV3-1 (or the pseudogene TRBV3-2); 8 nucleotides align to TRBD2. The CDR3 runs 15 residues. Germline V CDR1 and CDR2: LGHDT, YNNKEL (reference sequence). V shed 3 bases and J 0 bases; nucleotides not matched to a gene: 2. CDR3 coding DNA: TGTGCCAGCAGCCAGACGGGAGGGAGCACAGATACGCAGTATTTT. As protein: CASSQTGGSTDTQYF.

The V gene is TRBV4-3, the J gene TRBJ2-3, with TRBD2 matching over 12 bases. V dropped 1 base and J dropped 2; count of bases not matched to a gene: 10. The CDR3 loop spans 19 amino acids. Germline V CDR1 and CDR2: LGHNA, YSLEER. CDR3 DNA: TGCGCCAGCAGCCAAGTTTCTAGCGGGGGGGGCCAAAACACAGATACGCAGTATTTT. Amino acids: CASSQVSSGGGQNTDTQYF.

The V call is TRBV24-1, the J call TRBJ1-1; unclear D gene. CDR3 length: 15 amino acids. The V gene's germline CDR1 is KGHDR and CDR2 SFDVKD. The V gene lost 3 bases and the J gene lost 6 bases, with 16 bases spanning the gap. The CDR3 DNA sequence: TGTGCCACCAGTGATCCCCGGGGAGGGAAGGCTGAAGCTTTCTTT. Translating it yields CATSDPRGGKAEAFF.

This clone was recorded only once. The DNA for the CDR3 is TGTGCCAGCAGCCCAGGACAGGAACGCTATGGCTACACCTTC. It encodes CASSPGQERYGYTF. The V and J genes are TRBV11-2 and TRBJ1-2; 7 nucleotides line up with TRBD1. CDR1 and CDR2 from the germline V gene are SGHAT and FQNNGV. The junction had 7 bases not matched to a gene; V was cut back by 5 bases and J by 4 bases. The CDR3 runs to 14 residues.

This sequence joins TRBV27 and TRBJ2-3; a weak D match, TRBD2 (6 bases). The CDR3 spans 14 residues. The V and J ends lost 4 bases and 5 bases respectively, with 13 bases between them. CDR1 and CDR2 (germline): MNHEY, SMNVEV (reference sequence). This CDR3 is CASSSRDLLDTQYF. DNA for the CDR3: TGTGCCAGCAGTTCCCGGGACTTATTAGATACGCAGTATTTT.

V is TRBV19 and J is TRBJ2-7; 7 positions agree with TRBD1. V lost 0 bases to trimming and J lost 3 bases; unmatched junction nucleotides: 2. Germline V lookup: CDR1 LNHDA, CDR2 SQIVND (reference sequence). This CDR3 has 14 amino acids. Here the CDR3 reads CASSIDGDSYEQYF. The DNA of the CDR3 is TGTGCCAGTAGTATAGATGGGGACAGCTACGAGCAGTACTTC.

The V gene is TRBV10-3, the J gene TRBJ2-5; the D is unclear. Germline loops: CDR1 ENHRY, CDR2 SYGVKD. This CDR3 spans 14 amino acids. Trimming left V 2 bases short and J 6 bases short, with 13 bases between. The CDR3 here is CAISEGLGGQTQYF. CDR3 nucleotide sequence: TGTGCCATCAGTGAGGGGCTAGGTGGGCAGACCCAGTACTTC.

The chain uses TRBV28 and TRBJ2-2, with D tentatively TRBD2 (6 bases). The CDR3 is made up of 15 amino acids. The germline V and J ends were trimmed by 6 bases and 1 base, with 12 bases remaining between them. Germline assignment: CDR1 MDHEN and CDR2 SYDVKM. DNA for the CDR3: TGTGCCAGCAGGGCGATCGGGGGGAACACCGGGGAGCTGTTTTTT. Translating gives CASRAIGGNTGELFF. The variable domain in full, completed from reference TRBV28 and TRBJ2-2, reads DVKVTQSSRYLVKRTGEKVFLECVQDMDHENMFWYRQDPGLGLRLIYFSYDVKMKEKGDIPEGYSVSREKKERFSLILESASTNQTSMYLCASRAIGGNTGELFFGEGSRLTVL.

The chain uses TRBV27 and TRBJ2-7, with 7 bases that match TRBD2. The CDR3 runs 15 residues. V dropped 2 bases and J dropped 2; count of bases not matched to a gene: 6. Looked up from germline, CDR1 is MNHEY and CDR2 is SMNVEV (reference sequence). The CDR3: CASSLVASGPYEQYF. The CDR3 DNA is TGTGCCAGCAGTTTAGTGGCTAGCGGCCCCTACGAGCAGTACTTC.

The chain carries TRBV7-2 and TRBJ1-1, with no clear D. Germline CDR1 is SGHTA and CDR2 is FQGNSA. The CDR3 contains 16 residues. The V end lost 1 base, the J end lost 1 base, and 13 bases lay between the germline ends. The CDR3 DNA reads TGTGCCAGCAGCTTAGGCGTGGGATGGGGGAACACTGAAGCTTTCTTT. It is translated as CASSLGVGWGNTEAFF.

The rearrangement uses TRBV11-2 and TRBJ1-1; no clear D gene. V was trimmed by 6 bases and J by 0 bases, leaving 14 bases between them. The CDR3 consists of 15 residues. Germline lookup yields CDR1 SGHAT and CDR2 FQNNGV. CDR3 sequence: CASREIRGLNTEAFF. CDR3 nucleotide sequence: TGTGCCAGCAGGGAGATTAGAGGGCTGAACACTGAAGCTTTCTTT. The whole variable domain, filled in from reference TRBV11-2 and TRBJ1-1, reads EAGVAQSPRYKIIEKRQSVAFWCNPISGHATLYWYQQILGQGPKLLIQFQNNGVVDDSQLPKDRFSAERLKGVDSTLKIQPAKLEDSAVYLCASREIRGLNTEAFFGQGTRLTVV.

The V call is TRBV27, the J call TRBJ1-1, with D maybe TRBD1 (6 bases). The CDR3 spans 15 residues. In germline, CDR1 is MNHEY, CDR2 SMNVEV (reference sequence). V lost 4 bases and J lost 0, with 12 bases in between. The CDR3 sequence is CASSSSGQLNTEAFF. DNA for the CDR3: TGTGCCAGCAGTTCATCTGGACAGCTGAACACTGAAGCTTTCTTT.

V is TRBV11-3 and J is TRBJ2-1, with D possibly being TRBD1 or TRBD2 (5 bases each). The V end lost 5 bases, the J end lost 8 bases, and 13 bases lay between the germline ends. CDR1 is SGHNT and CDR2 is YENEEA in the germline V gene. There are 13 residues in the CDR3. The CDR3 sequence is CASSLQLGDEQFF. As DNA, the CDR3 is TGTGCCAGCAGCCTACAACTAGGGGATGAGCAGTTCTTC.

For this clone: The identical CDR3 is also encoded by other nucleotide sequences in the sample. The rearrangement joins TRBV28 to TRBJ2-2; possible D gene TRBD2, 6 bases. CDR1 is MDHEN and CDR2 is SYDVKM in the germline V gene. With 6 bases removed from V and 5 bases from J, the gap between germline ends came to 10 bases. The CDR3 extends over 13 amino acids. The chain's CDR3 is CASRTGGTGELFF. CDR3 DNA sequence: TGTGCCAGCAGGACCGGAGGGACCGGGGAGCTGTTTTTT.

In DNA form, the CDR3 reads TGTGCCAGCAGTGCGTCCAGGGTTATAAGCAATCAGCCCCAGCATTTT. It specifies CASSASRVISNQPQHF. This chain links TRBV27 with TRBJ1-5; weak D call: TRBD1 (5 bases). Trimming removed 5 bases from V and 1 base from J, with 15 bases in between. The CDR3 is 16 amino acids. Germline values: CDR1 MNHEY, CDR2 SMNVEV (reference sequence).

The J gene is TRBJ2-1, the V gene TRBV28; no definite D call. Germline V CDR1 and CDR2: MDHEN, SYDVKM. The CDR3 is 13 residues long. Trimming took 1 base from V and 5 from J, leaving 6 bases between them. As DNA, the CDR3 is TGTGCCAGCAGTTTATCACAGCACAATGAGCAGTTCTTC. Translation gives CASSLSQHNEQFF. The full variable domain, with the rest looked up from reference TRBV28 and TRBJ2-1, is DVKVTQSSRYLVKRTGEKVFLECVQDMDHENMFWYRQDPGLGLRLIYFSYDVKMKEKGDIPEGYSVSREKKERFSLILESASTNQTSMYLCASSLSQHNEQFFGPGTRLTVL.

This rearrangement joins TRBV3-1 (or the pseudogene TRBV3-2) to TRBJ2-1; 14 bases are a match to TRBD2. In germline, CDR1 is LGHDT, CDR2 YNNKEL (reference sequence). The CDR3 contains 19 residues. Trimming removed 6 bases from V and 4 bases from J; junction bases left unmatched: 14. CDR3 sequence reads: CASSRLAGGPEALYNEQFF. DNA for the CDR3: TGTGCCAGCAGTCGACTAGCGGGAGGGCCCGAGGCTTTATACAATGAGCAGTTCTTC.

In this sample, this clone turned up once. The rearrangement uses TRBV7-9 and TRBJ1-1, with D tentatively TRBD1 (6 bases). Trimming pared 3 bases from V and 1 base from J, leaving 12 bases between. Germline V gene lookup returns CDR1 SEHNR and CDR2 FQNEAQ (reference sequence). The CDR3 is made up of 15 amino acids. The CDR3 sequence is CASSLDPRGNTEAFF. The DNA of the CDR3 is TGTGCCAGCAGCTTGGACCCCAGGGGGAACACTGAAGCTTTCTTT.

This clone showed up just once. V and J are TRBV28 and TRBJ1-1; D not resolved. The CDR3 loop spans 15 amino acids. V was cut by 1 base and J by 1 base, with 10 bases left in between. The germline gives CDR1 MDHEN, CDR2 SYDVKM. DNA for the CDR3: TGTGCCAGCAGTTTATTCCAGACTAGGAACACTGAAGCTTTCTTT. Its translation: CASSLFQTRNTEAFF.

The V and J genes are TRBV4-1 and TRBJ2-6, with 8 bases that match TRBD1. The germline V gene has CDR1 MGHRA and CDR2 YSYEKL. This CDR3 contains 18 residues. V lost 5 bases and J lost 0; bases outside the gene matches: 9. CDR3 sequence: CASSSQGAALSGANVLTF. The CDR3 bases are TGCGCCAGCAGCTCGCAGGGGGCCGCTCTCTCTGGGGCCAACGTCCTGACTTTC.

The V call is TRBV7-2, the J call TRBJ2-7; the D gene is possibly TRBD1 (6 bases). V was trimmed by 3 bases and J by 5 bases, leaving 17 bases between them. Germline CDR1 SGHTA, CDR2 FQGNSA. The CDR3 loop spans 15 amino acids. The CDR3 reads CASSFFSMGADEQYF. The CDR3, as DNA: TGTGCCAGCAGCTTTTTTTCGATGGGGGCCGACGAGCAGTACTTC.

V and J are TRBV19 and TRBJ1-1, with TRBD1 identical over 7 bases. The germline CDR1 and CDR2 sequences are LNHDA and SQIVND (reference sequence). Trimming removed 4 bases from V and 1 base from J; junction bases left unmatched: 6. The CDR3 is 15 amino acids. The CDR3 region is CASSTLTGRNTEAFF. The CDR3 coding sequence is TGTGCCAGTAGTACCCTGACAGGGCGGAACACTGAAGCTTTCTTT.